The clone carrying this T cell receptor beta chain was seen ten or more times. Preparation of the TCRbeta library was carried out with unique molecular identifiers. MiXCR, run by TCRdb on the PCR reads, gives a single entry per CDR3 protein. Of approximately 400,000 distinct CDR3 sequences in the sample, approximately 11% are singletons; the top ten hold 4.5% to 6.5%. The entry originates in a study of T-cell reconstitution after alpha-beta-depleted transplantation in children. The sample here was PBMCs from the stem cell graft donor, taken from the stem cell graft. This receptor was taken from a human donor who donated a stem cell graft to a child with acute myeloid leukemia.

CDR3 sequence: CSARDWGQGERQPQHF. The CDR3 DNA reads as TGCAGTGCTAGAGATTGGGGACAAGGGGAACGGCAGCCCCAGCATTTT. The chain is built from TRBV20-1 and TRBJ1-5, with D possibly TRBD1 on 6 matching bases. Germline lookup yields CDR1 DFQATT and CDR2 SNEGSKA (reference sequence). This CDR3 comprises 16 residues. V was pared by 0 bases and J by 7 bases, with 19 bases between.